One and the same sample provided the 29 T cell receptor beta chains below, sequenced in a study of T cell changes during pregnancy in multiple sclerosis. Sequencing was performed with immunoSEQ multiplex PCR; in TCRdb, only in-frame clones are kept and a portion is missing. The sample holds just under 65,000 clones, 91% seen once. The sample here was peripheral blood, taken after pregnancy. These receptor sequences come from a female donor in good health, enrolled as a control in a pregnancy study.

The genes are TRBV5-6 and TRBJ1-5; tentative D call: TRBD1 (6 bases). This CDR3 has 14 amino acids. V was pared by 1 base and J by 5 bases, with 10 bases between. Germline-derived CDR1 and CDR2 are SGHDT and YYEEEE. The CDR3 DNA follows: TGTGCCAGCAGCTTGACGGGGGGCCATCAGCCCCAGCATTTT. Translating it yields CASSLTGGHQPQHF.

The chain has TRBV5-8 and TRBJ2-7; TRBD1 is a possible D gene (5 bases). V gave up 0 bases and J gave up 0 bases, with 10 bases separating them. The CDR3 spans 15 residues. Germline assignment: CDR1 SGHTS and CDR2 YDEGEE. The CDR3 DNA reads as TGTGCCAGCAGCTTGGCTAGACAGAGCTCCTACGAGCAGTACTTC. Its translation: CASSLARQSSYEQYF.

The gene calls are TRBV9 and TRBJ1-4, with TRBD1 matching over 9 bases. The V gene's germline CDR1 is SGDLS and CDR2 YYNGEE. The CDR3 extends over 16 amino acids. V shed 4 bases and J 0 bases; nucleotides not matched to a gene: 4. CDR3: CASSLGTGSTNEKLFF. Written as DNA, the CDR3 is TGTGCCAGCAGCCTCGGGACAGGGTCAACTAATGAAAAACTGTTTTTT. The full variable domain, in which reference TRBV9 and TRBJ1-4 provide the parts outside the CDR3, is DSGVTQTPKHLITATGQRVTLRCSPRSGDLSVYWYQQSLDQGLQFLIQYYNGEERAKGNILERFSAQQFPDLHSELNLSSLELGDSALYFCASSLGTGSTNEKLFFGSGTQLSVL.

This clone was seen a single time. J is TRBJ2-7 and V is TRBV29-1; D is possibly TRBD1 (8 bases). The CDR3 runs 12 residues. Per the germline V gene, CDR1 is SQVTM and CDR2 is ANQGSEA. V gave up 4 bases and J gave up 7 bases, with 14 bases separating them. The CDR3 nucleotides are TGCAGCGTTGGGCACAGGGGGGGAGAGCAGTACTTC. As protein: CSVGHRGGEQYF.

This clone was seen once. The chain links TRBV15 to TRBJ2-5; a weak D match, TRBD1 (7 bases). Trimming removed 3 bases from V and 0 bases from J, with 14 bases in between. The CDR3 loop spans 16 amino acids. The germline CDR1 and CDR2 sequences are LNHNV and YYDKDF (reference sequence). The CDR3 spells CATSSTGDLYQETQYF. As DNA, the CDR3 is TGTGCCACCAGCAGTACAGGGGACTTGTACCAAGAGACCCAGTACTTC.

The chain carries TRBV2 and TRBJ2-1, with D possibly matching TRBD2 (5 bases). Looked up from germline, CDR1 is SNHLY and CDR2 is FYNNEI. This CDR3 is built from 11 residues. V lost 5 bases and J 7 bases, leaving 6 bases between the germline ends. CDR3 in amino acids: CASSSGNEQFF. The CDR3 nucleotides are TGTGCCAGCAGTTCGGGGAATGAGCAGTTCTTC.

CDR3 sequence reads: CASRRISLNTEAFF. Here the CDR3 DNA reads TGTGCCAGCAGGAGGATATCCTTGAACACTGAAGCTTTCTTT. The chain is built from TRBV4-2 and TRBJ1-1; no clear D gene. The CDR3 sequence is 14 residues long. From germline, CDR1 is LGHNA and CDR2 YNFKEQ. V was pared by 6 bases and J by 0 bases, with 11 bases between.

This clone turned up a few times. The chain is built from TRBV6-6 and TRBJ2-7; a weak D match, TRBD1 (5 bases). Trimming shortened V by 0 bases and J by 0 bases, and 6 bases separated the two germline ends. This CDR3 region has 14 residues. CDR1 is MNHNY, CDR2 SVGAGI, per germline (reference sequence). As DNA, the CDR3 is TGTGCCAGCAGTTACTCAGACAGCTCCTACGAGCAGTACTTC. Residues: CASSYSDSSYEQYF.

V gene TRBV23-1 combines with J gene TRBJ2-7; tentative D call: TRBD1 (6 bases). TRBV23-1 is designated an ORF whose function remains uncertain. The V and J ends lost 9 bases and 3 bases respectively, with 12 bases between them. The CDR3 sequence is 12 residues long. CDR3 DNA: TGCGCCAGGGGCAGGGGCATCTACGAGCAGTACTTC. This codes for CARGRGIYEQYF.

In regard to this clone: A much larger clone sits a single nucleotide away, making a read error possible. This rearrangement joins TRBV4-2 to TRBJ2-6, with D perhaps matching TRBD1 (6 bases). V dropped 0 bases and J dropped 2 bases, with 8 bases sitting between them. The CDR3 has 16 residues. Germline V lookup: CDR1 LGHNA, CDR2 YNFKEQ. The CDR3 sequence is CASSQDEGAGANVLTF. The CDR3 DNA sequence: TGTGCCAGCAGCCAAGATGAGGGGGCTGGGGCCAACGTCCTGACTTTC.

The genes are TRBV18 and TRBJ1-1, with D unclear. Looked up from germline, CDR1 is KGHSH and CDR2 is LQKENI. The CDR3 length is 13 residues. Deletions cut 3 bases from V and 8 bases from J, with 13 bases between. Written as DNA, the CDR3 is TGTGCCAGCTCACCTCAAACCGGGTTAGAAGCTTTCTTT. Translation gives CASSPQTGLEAFF. Combining the CDR3 with reference TRBV18 and TRBJ1-1 gives the whole variable domain NAGVMQNPRHLVRRRGQEARLRCSPMKGHSHVYWYRQLPEEGLKFMVYLQKENIIDESGMPKERFSAEFPKEGPSILRIQQVVRGDSAAYFCASSPQTGLEAFFGQGTRLTVV.

This clone showed up just once. The chain combines TRBV30 with TRBJ2-5, with a weak D call TRBD2 (6 bases). From germline, CDR1 is GTSNPN and CDR2 SVGIG (reference sequence). V was trimmed by 1 base and J by 4 bases, leaving 7 bases between them. CDR3 size: 12 residues. The CDR3 is CAWSEGGETQYF. The CDR3 DNA is TGTGCCTGGAGTGAGGGAGGAGAGACCCAGTACTTC.

The gene calls are TRBV6-6 and TRBJ1-2; D not certain. Germline CDR1 and CDR2: MNHNY and SVGAGI (reference sequence). V was clipped by 4 bases and J by 8 bases, with 11 bases between them. The CDR3 covers 12 residues. The CDR3 is CASSSPRGGYTF. CDR3 DNA: TGTGCCAGCAGTTCCCCTCGAGGAGGCTACACCTTC.

This chain uses TRBV5-4 with TRBJ1-4; D is possibly TRBD1 (6 bases). This CDR3 has 15 amino acids. Germline V gene lookup returns CDR1 SGHNT and CDR2 YYREEE (reference sequence). Deletions cut 4 bases from V and 3 bases from J, with 13 bases between. CDR3 residues: CASSPLQGSNEKLFF. The CDR3 region has the DNA TGTGCCAGCAGCCCGTTACAGGGATCTAATGAAAAACTGTTTTTT. Drawing the rest from reference TRBV5-4 and TRBJ1-4, the complete variable domain is ETGVTQSPTHLIKTRGQQVTLRCSSQSGHNTVSWYQQALGQGPQFIFQYYREEENGRGNFPPRFSGLQFPNYSSELNVNALELDDSALYLCASSPLQGSNEKLFFGSGTQLSVL.

The CDR3 loop is CASSLVPGFTDTQYF. Here the CDR3 DNA reads TGTGCCAGCAGCTTAGTGCCGGGTTTCACAGATACGCAGTATTTT. The gene calls are TRBV7-9 and TRBJ2-3; D is ambiguous. The CDR3 sequence is 15 residues long. Per germline, CDR1 SEHNR and CDR2 FQNEAQ (reference sequence). Trimming shortened V by 1 base and J by 2 bases, and 10 bases separated the two germline ends.

V usage is TRBV19 and J usage is TRBJ1-1; D possibly corresponds to TRBD1 (6 bases). V was pared by 2 bases and J by 4 bases, with 8 bases between. The CDR3 is 13 residues long. CDR1 is LNHDA, CDR2 SQIVND, per germline (reference sequence). CDR3: CASSIIQGTEAFF. The DNA for the CDR3 is TGTGCCAGTAGTATAATACAGGGCACTGAAGCTTTCTTT.

The chain combines TRBV11-2 with TRBJ2-1, with 7 bases aligning to TRBD1. The CDR3 spans 19 residues. V lost 0 bases to trimming and J lost 1 base; unmatched junction nucleotides: 12. The V gene's germline CDR1 is SGHAT and CDR2 FQNNGV. The CDR3 reads CASSLDFGLTGASYNEQFF. CDR3 nucleotide sequence: TGTGCCAGCAGCTTAGATTTCGGTCTAACAGGGGCGTCCTACAATGAGCAGTTCTTC.

V gene TRBV7-3 combines with J gene TRBJ1-2, with D possibly TRBD1 on 5 matching bases. The V end lost 2 bases, the J end lost 2 bases, and 18 bases lay between the germline ends. CDR1 and CDR2 from the germline V gene are SGHTA and FQGTGA. The CDR3 is 17 amino acids. CDR3 region: CASSLGAVVGGNYGYTF. The CDR3 DNA follows: TGTGCCAGCAGCTTAGGGGCAGTAGTGGGAGGCAACTATGGCTACACCTTC.

The chain joins TRBV4-3 to TRBJ2-3; 14 bases map to TRBD2. This CDR3 has 16 residues. Per germline, CDR1 LGHNA and CDR2 YSLEER. The trim removed 2 bases at V and 4 bases at J, leaving 2 bases unmatched. The DNA for the CDR3 is TGCGCCAGCAGCCAACTGACTAGCGGGGGGGCAGATACGCAGTATTTT. Protein product: CASSQLTSGGADTQYF.

This clone has only one observation. The CDR3 DNA reads as TGTGCCAGCAGCCAAGGGGTTAACACTGAAGCTTTCTTT. This gives the protein CASSQGVNTEAFF. The chain links TRBV5-6 to TRBJ1-1, with D tentatively TRBD1 (5 bases). Per germline, CDR1 SGHDT and CDR2 YYEEEE. V was clipped by 4 bases and J by 2 bases, with 9 bases between them. The CDR3 loop spans 13 amino acids.

The CDR3, as DNA: TGCGCCAGCAGCCAGGGCCGGGACAGGTATAATGAAAAACTGTTTTTT. Protein product: CASSQGRDRYNEKLFF. The chain has TRBV4-1 and TRBJ1-4, with 8 bases identical to TRBD1. J lost 4 bases, V lost 3 bases, and 7 bases had no gene match. Germline values: CDR1 MGHRA, CDR2 YSYEKL. The CDR3 totals 16 residues.

The gene calls are TRBV2 and TRBJ1-2, with TRBD1 as a possible D gene (6 bases). This CDR3 spans 15 amino acids. Trimming cost V 3 bases and J 2 bases, with 13 bases left between them. CDR1 and CDR2 (germline): SNHLY, FYNNEI. The CDR3 sequence is CASSDRTARNYGYTF. As DNA, the CDR3 is TGTGCCAGCAGTGATAGGACAGCCCGAAACTATGGCTACACCTTC.

The chain carries TRBV5-8 and TRBJ2-5; no clear D gene. The CDR3 consists of 15 residues. V lost 6 bases and J lost 2, with 17 bases in between. Germline loops: CDR1 SGHTS, CDR2 YDEGEE. CDR3 sequence reads: CASTKNTVFQETQYF. CDR3 DNA sequence: TGTGCCAGCACCAAGAACACAGTTTTTCAAGAGACCCAGTACTTC. The whole variable domain, remainder taken from reference TRBV5-8 and TRBJ2-5, is EAGVTQSPTHLIKTRGQQATLRCSPISGHTSVYWYQQALGLGLQFLLWYDEGEERNRGNFPPRFSGRQFPNYSSELNVNALELEDSALYLCASTKNTVFQETQYFGPGTRLLVL.

The V gene is TRBV4-3, the J gene TRBJ2-3; TRBD2 is a possible D gene (6 bases). CDR1 is LGHNA, CDR2 YSLEER, per germline. The CDR3 has 16 residues. V shed 4 bases and J shed 4 bases, with 18 bases lying between them. The CDR3 DNA sequence: TGCGCCAGCAGCCTTCTCACCAGGTCGGGGGCAGATACGCAGTATTTT. Encoded protein: CASSLLTRSGADTQYF.

The chain recombines TRBV9 with TRBJ2-2, with a tentative D call TRBD1 (6 bases). The CDR3 extends over 14 amino acids. CDR1 and CDR2 (germline): SGDLS, YYNGEE. V lost 0 bases and J lost 5, with 8 bases in between. CDR3 DNA: TGTGCCAGCAGCGTAGAGGGGGTTACCGGGGAGCTGTTTTTT. This encodes CASSVEGVTGELFF.

V is TRBV6-1 and J is TRBJ1-2, with 8 bases aligning to TRBD1. The germline V gene has CDR1 MNHNS and CDR2 SASEGT. V lost 6 bases to trimming and J lost 7 bases; unmatched junction nucleotides: 4. The CDR3 totals 12 residues. Written as DNA, the CDR3 is TGTGCCAGCAGCGACAGGGGCCGTGGCTACACCTTC. This translates into CASSDRGRGYTF.

The chain uses TRBV6-5 and TRBJ1-2; 9 nucleotides line up with TRBD1. The CDR3 runs to 15 residues. Germline assignment: CDR1 MNHEY and CDR2 SVGAGI. Germline trimming cut 7 bases from V and 5 bases from J; bases unmatched to any gene: 11. CDR3 in amino acids: CASNPLTGGGYGYTF. The CDR3 DNA sequence: TGTGCCAGCAACCCACTGACAGGGGGGGGATATGGCTACACCTTC.

This chain connects TRBV19 to TRBJ1-2; 10 bases line up with TRBD1. The CDR3 has 14 residues. Trimming cost V 5 bases and J 6 bases; bases outside gene matches: 6. CDR1 LNHDA and CDR2 SQIVND come from the germline V gene (reference sequence). The CDR3 sequence: CASSFAGQGHGYTF. The CDR3 bases are TGTGCCAGTAGTTTTGCGGGACAGGGGCATGGCTACACCTTC.

This clone was picked up one time. The CDR3 loop reads CAISEGVGVRNTEAFF. The DNA of the CDR3 is TGTGCCATCAGTGAAGGGGTAGGGGTTAGGAACACTGAAGCTTTCTTT. The genes are TRBV10-3 and TRBJ1-1, with a tentative D call TRBD1 (5 bases). The V and J ends lost 3 bases and 1 base respectively, with 15 bases between them. Germline V gene sequence: CDR1 ENHRY, CDR2 SYGVKD. The CDR3 is 16 residues long.